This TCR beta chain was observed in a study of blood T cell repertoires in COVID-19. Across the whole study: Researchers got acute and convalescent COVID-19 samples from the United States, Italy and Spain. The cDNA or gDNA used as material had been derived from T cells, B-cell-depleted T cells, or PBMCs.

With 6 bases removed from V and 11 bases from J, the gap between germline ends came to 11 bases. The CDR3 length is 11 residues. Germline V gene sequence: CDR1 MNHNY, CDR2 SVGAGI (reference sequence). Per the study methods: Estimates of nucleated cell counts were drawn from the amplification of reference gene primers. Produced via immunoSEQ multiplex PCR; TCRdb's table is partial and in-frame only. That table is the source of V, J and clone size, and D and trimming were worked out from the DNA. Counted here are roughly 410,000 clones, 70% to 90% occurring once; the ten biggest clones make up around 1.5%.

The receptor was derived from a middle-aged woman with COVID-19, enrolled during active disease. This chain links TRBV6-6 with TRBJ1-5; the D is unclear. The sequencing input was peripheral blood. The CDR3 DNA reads TGTGCCAGCAGAAACTTCGGGACCCAGCATTTT. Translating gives CASRNFGTQHF.